The source of this T cell receptor beta chain is a study of human thymus T cells. Findings and caveats of the study: Repertoires from thymus and blood appeared to show biased V and J gene usage.

An approximately 0.45-1 mL peripheral blood aliquot was taken intraoperatively from four of eight donors. Genomic DNA was extracted from every available blood leukocyte. In regard to this clone: Its antigen is not known.

Trimming at V came to 3 bases and at J to 2 bases, leaving 5 bases not matched to a gene. The CDR3 is 15 amino acids. In germline, CDR1 is GTSNPN, CDR2 SVGIG (reference sequence). The repertoire was sequenced with immunoSEQ multiplex PCR; TCRdb's copy has only in-frame clones and lacks some. Of over 35,000 clones listed, about 94% are singletons. The clonotype was recovered from a boy under two years old with a congenital heart defect but otherwise immunologically healthy. The J gene is TRBJ2-3, the V gene TRBV30; 10 bases map to TRBD1. The sequenced sample was blood. The CDR3 DNA reads as TGTGCCTGGAGGGACAGGGGGACCCACACAGATACGCAGTATTTT. Its translation: CAWRDRGTHTDTQYF.